This entry is about one T cell receptor beta chain. As yet, its antigen is unknown. These data are taken from a study of T cell responses to AZD1222 COVID-19 vaccine. The study's findings and limits: Repertoire samples came only from after the peak T cell response. Baseline seropositivity characterized only a handful of AZD1222 recipients.

The method was immunoSEQ multiplex PCR; TCRdb's version includes in-frame clones alone and lacks a portion of them. The data contain around 170,000 clones, roughly 90% of them singletons. This CDR3 contains 15 residues. Germline assignment: CDR1 LNHNV and CDR2 YYDKDF (reference sequence). Trimming cost V 7 bases and J 2 bases, with 12 bases left between them. The receptor comes from an adult in good health. This chain uses TRBV15 with TRBJ1-6; D may be TRBD1 (6 bases). The sample was peripheral blood, taken on day 0 of AZD1222 vaccination. The DNA of the CDR3 is TGTGCCACCACCGTACAGGGTCCCTATAATTCACCCCTCCACTTT. Translated, it gives CATTVQGPYNSPLHF.